Listed below are T cell receptor beta chains from one sample, sequenced in a study of regulatory T cells in long-lasting Graves disease. TCRdb recomputed calls from the multiplex PCR reads with MiXCR, one row per CDR3 protein. The table shows just over 600,000 distinct CDR3 sequences, with under 20% occurring only once. Separately, the same data were catalogued under a study of T cells in Graves' hyperthyroidism and ophthalmopathy.

Source: peripheral blood mononuclear cells (PBMCs), taken at new diagnosis, from a patient treated with antithyroid drugs. The receptors here all came from a woman in her twenties or thirties with Graves disease. The CDR3 runs from the conserved cysteine through the conserved F or W. A D gene is named only where the DNA matches it firmly. Not every row has a clone size; where given, it reads once, few, many or a size class.

d_call j_call v_call clone_size cdr3_aa cdr3_nt
TRBD2 TRBJ2-5 TRBV10-3 NA CAISPTPGLAGGLQTQYF TGTGCCATCAGCCCGACCCCGGGACTAGCGGGAGGGCTACAGACCCAGTACTTC
NA TRBJ1-3 TRBV5-1 many CASSLGPSDNTIYF TGCGCCAGCAGCTTGGGACCATCCGACAACACCATATATTTT
TRBD1 TRBJ1-2 TRBV27 many CASSANFPSGTGVGYTF TGTGCCAGCAGTGCAAACTTCCCGTCCGGGACAGGGGTTGGCTACACCTTC
NA TRBJ1-2 TRBV28 many CASSLVVGTHGYTF TGTGCCAGCAGTTTAGTCGTGGGGACACATGGCTACACCTTC
TRBD1 TRBJ2-3 TRBV27 few CASIGQGARDTQYF TGTGCCAGCATCGGTCAGGGGGCGAGGGATACGCAGTATTTT
TRBD2 TRBJ2-2 TRBV3-1 few CASSRIAGGMNTGELFF TGTGCCAGCAGCCGGATAGCGGGAGGGATGAACACCGGGGAGCTGTTTTTT
TRBD2 TRBJ2-1 TRBV27 many CASRQKNRGTSGTNEQFF TGTGCCAGCAGACAAAAAAACAGAGGGACTAGCGGGACCAATGAGCAGTTCTTC
NA TRBJ1-4 TRBV3-1 few CASSPADRGMKEKLFF TGTGCCAGCAGCCCTGCAGACAGAGGGATGAAGGAAAAACTGTTTTTT
NA TRBJ1-2 TRBV6-1 NA CASSDRRGREWNYGYTF TGTGCCAGCAGTGACCGGAGGGGACGGGAATGGAACTATGGCTACACCTTC
NA TRBJ2-3 TRBV3-1 NA CASSPSLGGRGTDTQYF TGTGCCAGCAGCCCAAGCCTGGGGGGACGTGGCACAGATACGCAGTATTTT
NA TRBJ1-5 TRBV5-5 NA CASSLSTGESNQPQHF TGTGCCAGCAGCTTGTCAACAGGAGAAAGCAATCAGCCCCAGCATTTT
TRBD2 TRBJ2-3 TRBV6-1 many CASSALAGGGTDTQYF TGTGCCAGCAGTGCCCTAGCGGGAGGAGGTACAGATACGCAGTATTTT
NA TRBJ1-2 TRBV28 many CASTPRKGKKGYTF TGTGCCAGCACCCCGAGGAAGGGAAAGAAGGGCTACACCTTC
NA TRBJ1-6 TRBV4-2 NA CASSRSTDRPLHF TGTGCCAGCAGCCGATCGACCGACAGACCCCTCCACTTT
TRBD1 TRBJ1-2 TRBV12-3/TRBV12-4 many CASSSGTGLGYTF TGTGCCAGCAGCTCCGGGACAGGGCTTGGCTACACCTTC
NA TRBJ2-7 TRBV7-8 many CASSGTAPTLEQYF TGTGCCAGCAGCGGAACGGCCCCGACACTCGAGCAGTACTTC
NA TRBJ2-5 TRBV20-1 few CSARTGRGDQETQYF TGCAGTGCTAGAACCGGGAGAGGCGATCAAGAGACCCAGTACTTC
TRBD1 TRBJ1-2 TRBV28 few CATEESGTGSLYGYTF TGTGCCACCGAAGAATCCGGGACAGGGTCTCTGTATGGCTACACCTTC
NA TRBJ1-5 TRBV27 many CASSLSPALGGNQPQHF TGTGCCAGCAGTTTATCTCCTGCCCTTGGGGGCAATCAGCCCCAGCATTTT
NA TRBJ2-1 TRBV30 NA CAWSEDEGKFSYNEQFF TGTGCCTGGAGTGAGGACGAGGGGAAGTTTTCCTACAATGAGCAGTTCTTC
NA TRBJ1-6 TRBV30 NA CAWSAAARAQYGLHF TGTGCCTGGAGTGCCGCGGCCAGGGCGCAATATGGCCTCCACTTT
TRBD2 TRBJ2-5 TRBV18 NA CASSPPSLGLAGVGETQYF TGTGCCAGCTCACCACCGTCGCTCGGACTAGCGGGAGTAGGGGAGACCCAGTACTTC
NA TRBJ2-1 TRBV28 NA CASSFVTSSYNEQFF TGTGCCAGCAGTTTCGTGACTAGCTCCTACAATGAGCAGTTCTTC
NA TRBJ2-1 TRBV9 few CASSPRDVGREKIF TGTGCCAGCAGCCCGAGGGACGTAGGAAGGGAAAAGATCTTC
NA TRBJ1-5 TRBV24-1 many CATSWSNQPQHF TGTGCCACCAGTTGGAGCAATCAGCCCCAGCATTTT
TRBD1 TRBJ2-3 TRBV3-1 many CASSHSGGSTDTQYF TGTGCCAGCAGCCACTCAGGGGGTTCCACAGATACGCAGTATTTT
TRBD1 TRBJ2-3 TRBV10-3 NA CAISGQDRGTDTQYF TGTGCCATCAGTGGACAGGACAGGGGAACAGATACGCAGTATTTT
TRBD2 TRBJ2-1 TRBV7-2 NA CASSFRQGGYNEQFF TGTGCCAGCAGCTTCCGGCAGGGAGGGTACAATGAGCAGTTCTTC
NA TRBJ2-2 TRBV7-7 many CASSQFSGTEELFF TGTGCTAGCAGCCAGTTCAGCGGGACAGAGGAGCTGTTTTTT
TRBD1 TRBJ2-7 TRBV18 few CASSPEGAGLYEQYF TGTGCCAGCTCACCCGAGGGGGCCGGCCTATACGAGCAGTACTTC
NA TRBJ2-1 TRBV29-1 few CSVEETGVFNEQFF TGCAGCGTTGAAGAGACGGGGGTTTTCAATGAGCAGTTCTTC
NA TRBJ2-7 TRBV6-2/TRBV6-3 many CASRLSDGYEQYF TGTGCCAGCAGGCTTTCGGACGGCTACGAGCAGTACTTC
NA TRBJ1-4 TRBV27 NA CASSFVWGAANEKLFF TGTGCCAGCAGTTTTGTTTGGGGGGCCGCTAATGAAAAACTGTTTTTT
NA TRBJ2-7 TRBV5-1 many CASRTSEPYEQYF TGCGCCAGCAGGACTTCCGAACCCTACGAGCAGTACTTC
NA TRBJ2-1 TRBV20-1 NA CSARMSGLSYNEQFF TGCAGTGCTAGAATGAGCGGGCTCTCCTACAATGAGCAGTTCTTC
NA TRBJ1-1 TRBV5-6 many CASSFGARGTEAFF TGTGCCAGCAGCTTCGGGGCACGCGGGACTGAAGCTTTCTTT
TRBD1 TRBJ2-5 TRBV24-1 few CATRYPRTGEETQYF TGTGCCACCAGGTATCCCAGGACAGGGGAAGAGACCCAGTACTTC
NA TRBJ2-7 TRBV27 NA CASSFLYETAQQYF TGTGCCAGCAGTTTCCTTTATGAGACGGCCCAGCAGTACTTC
NA TRBJ1-1 TRBV10-2 NA CASSEWAEAFF TGCGCCAGCAGTGAATGGGCTGAAGCTTTCTTT
NA TRBJ1-2 TRBV3-1 NA CASSQDRGYTF TGTGCCAGCAGCCAGGACCGTGGCTACACCTTC